This T cell receptor beta chain was profiled in a study of post-analysis software for immune sequencing data. Unique molecular identifiers featured in each of the TCR beta cDNA libraries. TCRdb reprocessed the PCR reads with MiXCR, giving one entry per CDR3 protein. This table holds about 170,000 distinct CDR3 sequences, 25% to 35% found once. The ends were cut back, 6 bases at V and 6 bases at J, with 11 bases in the middle. CDR3 length equals 12 residues. The germline V gene encodes CDR1 MDHEN and CDR2 SYDVKM. Overall study findings and caveats: Relative to controls, patients with multiple sclerosis showed significantly lower normalized Chao1 diversity. Those samples that were prepared in the same batch co-clustered strongly by F measure. TRBV segments more frequent in patients than in controls numbered roughly 5 and included TRBV5-6, TRBV5-1 and TRBV20-1.

Regarding this clonotype: The antigen remains undetermined.

The sequenced material came from blood. The gene calls are TRBV28 and TRBJ1-2; a possible D gene is TRBD1 (5 bases). The TCR sequence derives from a girl under 18 with multiple sclerosis. CDR3 loop: CASRGGGDGYTF. In DNA form, the CDR3 reads TGTGCCAGCAGGGGGGGAGGCGATGGCTACACCTTC.